The 15 T cell receptor beta chains below come from one sample, sequenced in a study of T-cell reconstitution after alpha-beta-depleted transplantation in children. Preparation of the TCRbeta library involved a method that used unique molecular identifiers. TCRdb re-called the PCR reads through MiXCR, storing one row per CDR3 protein. The sample contains 500,000 to 650,000 distinct CDR3 sequences, about an eighth of which appear only once. The sequencing used PBMCs, mostly from graft donor cells, collected 180 days after TCRalphabeta/CD19-depleted stem cell transplant. The receptors here all came from a female patient aged 2-15 years who had a stem cell transplant for aplastic anemia, so the T cells may come from the graft donor.

This clonotype was detected a few times. This rearrangement joins TRBV25-1 to TRBJ1-2, with D perhaps matching TRBD1 (6 bases). In germline, CDR1 is MGHDK, CDR2 SYGVNS. CDR3 size: 15 residues. V shed 3 bases and J shed 4 bases, with 15 bases lying between them. The CDR3 sequence is CASSDPRGRGYGYTF. DNA of the CDR3: TGTGCCAGCAGTGACCCCCGGGGGCGCGGCTATGGCTACACCTTC.

This chain uses TRBV11-2 with TRBJ2-1; 10 bases are a match to TRBD2. Looked up from germline, CDR1 is SGHAT and CDR2 is FQNNGV. CDR3 length equals 15 residues. J was trimmed by 6 bases and V by 8 bases; bases with no gene match: 10. CDR3 in amino acids: CASRPRTSGPNEQFF. As DNA, the CDR3 is TGTGCCAGCCGCCCTAGGACTAGCGGACCCAATGAGCAGTTCTTC.

The table lists this clonotype with many counts. The chain has TRBV28 and TRBJ1-5, with D maybe TRBD1 (6 bases). V was cut by 6 bases and J by 7 bases, with 19 bases left in between. The length of the CDR3 is 15 residues. CDR1 is MDHEN, CDR2 SYDVKM, per germline. The CDR3 DNA sequence: TGTGCCAGCAGAATTGGGGACATTTCGGGCCAGCCCCAGCATTTT. It specifies CASRIGDISGQPQHF. Complete variable domain (other parts from reference TRBV28 and TRBJ1-5): DVKVTQSSRYLVKRTGEKVFLECVQDMDHENMFWYRQDPGLGLRLIYFSYDVKMKEKGDIPEGYSVSREKKERFSLILESASTNQTSMYLCASRIGDISGQPQHFGDGTRLSIL.

The CDR3 coding sequence is TGTGCCAGCAGCCCGACAGGACCTCACGGGGCCTACGAGCAGTACGTC. Amino acid sequence: CASSPTGPHGAYEQYV. The chain employs TRBV3-1 and TRBJ2-7; TRBD1 is a possible D gene (6 bases). CDR1 is LGHDT and CDR2 is YNNKEL in the germline V gene (reference sequence). The CDR3 sequence is 16 residues long. V lost 4 bases to trimming and J lost 2 bases, with 18 bases between them.

The table lists this clonotype with a few counts. This chain connects TRBV14 to TRBJ2-1; 8 bases line up with TRBD1. The CDR3 has 15 residues. From germline, CDR1 is SGHDN and CDR2 FVKESK. The junction had 6 bases not matched to a gene; V was cut back by 0 bases and J by 8 bases. The CDR3 spells CASSQDFGQGYEQFF. CDR3 nucleotide sequence: TGTGCCAGCAGCCAAGATTTTGGACAGGGCTATGAGCAGTTCTTC.

The J gene is TRBJ2-1, the V gene TRBV24-1, with 10 bases lining up with TRBD1. Germline lookup yields CDR1 KGHDR and CDR2 SFDVKD. The CDR3 loop spans 15 amino acids. Trimming at V came to 4 bases and at J to 7 bases, leaving 6 bases not matched to a gene. The CDR3 region has the DNA TGTGCCACCAGTGAGTTCCGACAGGGGGCAAATGAGCAGTTCTTC. It codes for CATSEFRQGANEQFF.

The J gene is TRBJ2-3, the V gene TRBV4-2; D gene ambiguous. The CDR3 spans 13 residues. Trimming removed 1 base at V and 4 bases at J, with 6 bases between. Germline lookup yields CDR1 LGHNA and CDR2 YNFKEQ. The CDR3 DNA reads TGTGCCAGCAGCCAAGTGACCGCAGATACGCAGTATTTT. Translating it yields CASSQVTADTQYF.

This clonotype was counted a few times. The CDR3 loop is CASRPMGLAGTYEQYF. The CDR3 DNA reads as TGTGCCAGCAGACCGATGGGACTAGCGGGCACCTACGAGCAGTACTTC. The chain couples TRBV28 to TRBJ2-7, with 12 positions matching TRBD2. This CDR3 is 16 amino acids long. Germline CDR1 MDHEN, CDR2 SYDVKM. The junction had 8 bases not matched to a gene; V was cut back by 6 bases and J by 2 bases. The full variable domain, completed using reference TRBV28 and TRBJ2-7, is DVKVTQSSRYLVKRTGEKVFLECVQDMDHENMFWYRQDPGLGLRLIYFSYDVKMKEKGDIPEGYSVSREKKERFSLILESASTNQTSMYLCASRPMGLAGTYEQYFGPGTRLTVT.

This clonotype was detected a few times. This rearrangement joins TRBV12-3 or TRBV12-4 to TRBJ1-1, with D possibly matching TRBD1 (6 bases). This CDR3 is built from 13 residues. Trimming took 8 bases from V and 3 from J, leaving 13 bases between them. CDR3 sequence: CASEGTRHTEAFF. CDR3 in DNA: TGTGCCAGCGAGGGGACACGGCACACTGAAGCTTTCTTT.

This clonotype was found many times. The V gene is TRBV28, the J gene TRBJ2-1, with TRBD2 matching over 12 bases. The CDR3 is 18 residues long. CDR1 MDHEN and CDR2 SYDVKM come from the germline V gene. V was clipped by 3 bases and J by 7 bases; unmatched bases: 13. DNA for the CDR3: TGTGCCAGCAGTTTGTACCCTACGGGACTAGCGGGCTTAAATGAGCAGTTCTTC. Translation: CASSLYPTGLAGLNEQFF.

This chain links TRBV12-3 or TRBV12-4 with TRBJ2-5, with 7 nucleotides matching TRBD2. The V and J ends lost 5 bases and 5 bases, in that order; junction bases with no gene match: 8. This CDR3 has 14 residues. This CDR3 reads CASSKRDTRETQYF. CDR3 in DNA: TGTGCCAGCAGTAAGCGGGATACCCGGGAGACCCAGTACTTC.

The chain has TRBV3-1 and TRBJ1-2; D gene uncertain. This CDR3 is 13 amino acids long. V dropped 10 bases and J dropped 7 bases, with 19 bases sitting between them. CDR1 is LGHDT and CDR2 is YNNKEL in the germline V gene (reference sequence). The CDR3: CATCQDEAGGYTF. CDR3 in DNA: TGTGCCACCTGCCAAGATGAGGCCGGTGGCTACACCTTC.

The chain joins TRBV6-1 to TRBJ2-1; D unresolved. The CDR3 loop spans 15 amino acids. The germline V gene has CDR1 MNHNS and CDR2 SASEGT. The germline V and J ends were trimmed by 5 bases and 8 bases, with 19 bases remaining between them. The CDR3 sequence is CASSPPRAGGDEQFF. The CDR3 DNA reads TGTGCCAGCAGTCCCCCCCGGGCCGGCGGCGATGAGCAGTTCTTC.

In this sample, this clonotype turned up many times. The chain is built from TRBV12-3 or TRBV12-4 and TRBJ2-6; tentative D call: TRBD1 (6 bases). CDR3 length: 17 amino acids. V lost 2 bases and J lost 0, with 11 bases in between. The CDR3 here is CASSLYQGSSGANVLTF. CDR3 coding DNA: TGTGCCAGCAGTTTATACCAGGGGAGCTCTGGGGCCAACGTCCTGACTTTC.

The chain has TRBV28 and TRBJ2-1; 9 bases match TRBD2. The germline V gene has CDR1 MDHEN and CDR2 SYDVKM. Trimming took 2 bases from V and 10 from J; bases not matched to a gene: 6. The CDR3 consists of 14 residues. The CDR3 protein is CASSLTWLAGEQFF. As DNA, the CDR3 is TGTGCCAGCAGTTTAACGTGGCTAGCGGGAGAGCAGTTCTTC.